This T cell receptor (beta chain) appears in the sequencing data of a study of tumor T cells in aggressive B-cell lymphoma. The assay was immunoSEQ multiplex PCR, and TCRdb's table has in-frame clones only and misses some. This sample has 5,000 to 7,000 clones, with approximately 85% found just once. With 1 base clipped from V and 12 bases from J, the junction kept 6 bases outside the gene matches. The CDR3 sequence is 14 residues long. The V gene's germline CDR1 is MNHEY and CDR2 SMNVEV (reference sequence). The receptor's source is an adult with diffuse large B cell lymphoma. Some clones in this sample may be carry-over from other donors' samples. The chain joins TRBV27 to TRBJ2-1; 10 bases map to TRBD2. The sample was tumor tissue. Here the CDR3 DNA reads TGTGCCAGCAGTTTATGGGCTAGCGGGAGTGGGCAGTTCTTC. Translation gives CASSLWASGSGQFF.